Below, 22 T cell receptor beta chains from the same sample are listed, as sequenced in a study of blood T cell repertoires in COVID-19. Sequencing was performed with immunoSEQ multiplex PCR; in TCRdb, only in-frame clones are kept and a portion is missing. This table has roughly 110,000 clones, around 89% appearing once. Specimen: peripheral blood. The receptor source for this set is a man aged 35 to 55 with active or convalescent COVID-19.

The J gene is TRBJ1-5, the V gene TRBV6-2 or TRBV6-3, with 10 nucleotides matching TRBD1. Trimming cost V 6 bases and J 6 bases; bases outside gene matches: 5. The V gene's germline CDR1 is MNHEY and CDR2 SVGEGT. The CDR3 has 14 residues. The CDR3, as DNA: TGTGCCAGCAGCAAGACAGGGGGCGGTCAGCCCCAGCATTTT. It translates to CASSKTGGGQPQHF.

The DNA for the CDR3 is TGTGCCAGTAGCGGGAGGGCCTTAACCGGGGAGCTGTTTTTT. It codes for CASSGRALTGELFF. The genes are TRBV19 and TRBJ2-2, with 8 bases lining up with TRBD2. The germline CDR1 and CDR2 sequences are LNHDA and SQIVND (reference sequence). This CDR3 has 14 residues. V lost 6 bases, J lost 5 bases, and 5 bases stayed unmatched.

The rearrangement joins TRBV3-1 (or the pseudogene TRBV3-2) to TRBJ2-3, with a possible D match to TRBD2 (6 bases). The CDR3 has 14 amino acids. Per germline, CDR1 LGHDT and CDR2 YNNKEL (reference sequence). Trimming shortened V by 4 bases and J by 1 base, and 9 bases separated the two germline ends. CDR3 amino acids: CASSPSVGTDTQYF. DNA for the CDR3: TGTGCCAGCAGCCCTAGCGTAGGCACAGATACGCAGTATTTT.

The gene calls are TRBV10-3 and TRBJ1-5; the D gene is possibly TRBD1 (5 bases). The ends were cut back, 0 bases at V and 6 bases at J, with 9 bases in the middle. The CDR3 is made up of 14 amino acids. Germline CDR1 is ENHRY and CDR2 is SYGVKD. CDR3: CAISESGGSQPQHF. CDR3 in DNA: TGTGCCATCAGTGAGTCGGGGGGAAGTCAGCCCCAGCATTTT.

The V and J genes are TRBV30 and TRBJ1-1; D not certain. Trimming stripped 4 bases from V and 2 bases from J, with 14 bases between. CDR1 is GTSNPN, CDR2 SVGIG, per germline (reference sequence). The CDR3 is 14 amino acids. CDR3 loop: CAWTPWTGNTEAFF. For the CDR3, the DNA is TGTGCCTGGACACCATGGACGGGAAACACTGAAGCTTTCTTT.

With regard to this clone: The junction and the germline gene differ at one end; a read error may be behind it. The chain joins TRBV6-1 to TRBJ1-1, with TRBD1 identical over 7 bases. CDR3 size: 14 residues. The germline V gene has CDR1 MNHNS and CDR2 SASEGT. CDR3: CASREGQVVTEAFF. CDR3 bases: TGTGCCAGCAGGGAAGGACAGGTAGTAACTGAAGCTTTCTTT.

V and J are TRBV6-2 or TRBV6-3 and TRBJ2-7; D remains ambiguous. V was trimmed by 6 bases and J by 2 bases, leaving 8 bases between them. The CDR3 totals 12 residues. Germline CDR1 is MNHEY and CDR2 is SVGEGT. In nucleotides, the CDR3 is TGTGCCAGCAGCTCTAGTCCCTACGAGCAGTACTTC. Protein product: CASSSSPYEQYF.

This clone ranks as medium-sized (0.01 to 0.1%). CDR3: CASSQGMGQVYEQYF. In DNA, the CDR3 is TGTGCCAGCAGCCAAGGGATGGGACAGGTCTACGAGCAGTACTTC. The genes are TRBV14 and TRBJ2-7; the match to TRBD1 covers 8 bases. From germline, CDR1 is SGHDN and CDR2 FVKESK. Trimming at V came to 1 base and at J to 3 bases, leaving 5 bases not matched to a gene. The CDR3 consists of 15 residues.

The V gene is TRBV4-3, the J gene TRBJ2-1; D is perhaps TRBD2 (5 bases). V was trimmed by 0 bases and J by 6 bases, leaving 6 bases between them. This CDR3 has 13 amino acids. From germline, CDR1 is LGHNA and CDR2 YSLEER. This CDR3 is CASSQELGNEQFF. The CDR3 DNA sequence: TGCGCCAGCAGCCAAGAACTAGGCAATGAGCAGTTCTTC.

The chain links TRBV27 to TRBJ1-1, with no clear D. Germline CDR1 reads MNHEY; CDR2 reads SMNVEV (reference sequence). The V end was cut by 6 bases, the J end by 4 bases, with 12 bases between. The CDR3 has 13 amino acids. The CDR3 sequence: CASRFREGTEAFF. CDR3 DNA sequence: TGTGCCAGCAGGTTCCGGGAGGGCACTGAAGCTTTCTTT.

This clone was observed a handful of times. The chain couples TRBV27 to TRBJ2-7; the match to TRBD2 covers 7 bases. The CDR3 runs 16 residues. The germline CDR1 and CDR2 sequences are MNHEY and SMNVEV (reference sequence). After removal of 4 bases from V and 1 base from J, the junction contained 10 bases not matched to a gene. DNA of the CDR3: TGTGCCAGCAGTTCAGGGAGGGACTCCGCATCCTACGAGCAGTACTTC. Its protein product is CASSSGRDSASYEQYF.

The V call is TRBV7-2, the J call TRBJ2-7, with 12 bases aligning to TRBD2. The CDR3 is 15 residues long. In germline, CDR1 is SGHTA, CDR2 FQGNSA. Trimming at V came to 5 bases and at J to 2 bases, leaving 4 bases not matched to a gene. The CDR3 DNA is TGTGCCAGCAGCCCACGACTAGCGGGGGCCTACGAGCAGTACTTC. Translated, it gives CASSPRLAGAYEQYF.

The chain employs TRBV18 and TRBJ1-1, with 7 nucleotides matching TRBD1. The CDR3 is 13 amino acids. Trimming removed 4 bases from V and 6 bases from J; junction bases left unmatched: 5. Germline CDR1 KGHSH, CDR2 LQKENI. The CDR3, as DNA: TGTGCCAGCTCACAAACAGGGGAAGCTGAAGCTTTCTTT. Its translation: CASSQTGEAEAFF.

This chain links TRBV4-3 with TRBJ2-1; 9 bases are shared with TRBD1. Germline V gene data show CDR1 as LGHNA and CDR2 as YSLEER. This CDR3 has 16 amino acids. The V gene end was trimmed by 4 bases and the J gene end by 8 bases; junction bases not matched to a gene: 12. Here the CDR3 reads CASSPTSGTGRDEQFF. The DNA of the CDR3 is TGCGCCAGCAGCCCCACATCCGGGACAGGGAGGGATGAGCAGTTCTTC.

The chain recombines TRBV6-6 with TRBJ1-2; 7 positions match TRBD1. Germline CDR1 and CDR2: MNHNY and SVGAGI (reference sequence). V shed 7 bases and J 8 bases; nucleotides not matched to a gene: 7. This CDR3 is 12 amino acids long. In nucleotides, the CDR3 is TGTGCCAGCAAGGTCACAGGGGACGGCTACACCTTC. Translation: CASKVTGDGYTF.

The rearrangement joins TRBV29-1 to TRBJ1-2; D call uncertain. The CDR3 is made up of 11 amino acids. Per the germline V gene, CDR1 is SQVTM and CDR2 is ANQGSEA. V was shortened by 1 base and J by 8 bases, with 8 bases between the two germline ends. The CDR3 DNA sequence: TGCAGCGTTGAAGGAGGAGGGGGCTACACCTTC. It translates to CSVEGGGGYTF.

The J gene is TRBJ1-1, the V gene TRBV12-3 or TRBV12-4; D may be TRBD1 (5 bases). The CDR3 is 13 amino acids. Trimming removed 6 bases from V and 5 bases from J, with 13 bases in between. CDR3 nucleotide sequence: TGTGCCAGCAGCTCGACGGGGGGTACTGAAGCTTTCTTT. The encoded protein is CASSSTGGTEAFF.

This chain uses TRBV18 with TRBJ1-2; D is uncertain. Germline V CDR1 and CDR2: KGHSH, LQKENI. Deletions cut 0 bases from V and 4 bases from J, with 21 bases between. The CDR3 extends over 18 amino acids. The CDR3 loop reads CASSPPGTSVGAPYGYTF. CDR3 in DNA: TGTGCCAGCTCACCACCTGGTACTAGCGTGGGTGCCCCCTATGGCTACACCTTC.

This clone was counted at least ten times. This chain connects TRBV3-1 (or the pseudogene TRBV3-2) to TRBJ1-1, with a possible D match to TRBD1 (6 bases). Trimming took off 0 bases at V and 11 bases at J, with 19 bases between the two ends. CDR1 is LGHDT and CDR2 is YNNKEL in the germline V gene (reference sequence). The CDR3 consists of 15 residues. The CDR3 sequence is CASSQDWLLTQGAFF. Here the CDR3 DNA reads TGTGCCAGCAGCCAAGATTGGTTGTTGACGCAGGGGGCTTTCTTT.

This sequence joins TRBV5-6 and TRBJ1-2; D remains unclear. Germline loops: CDR1 SGHDT, CDR2 YYEEEE. Trimming cost V 1 base and J 1 base, with 8 bases left between them. CDR3 size: 14 residues. CDR3 region: CASSLILSNYGYTF. The DNA of the CDR3 is TGTGCCAGCAGCTTGATCCTCAGTAACTATGGCTACACCTTC.

The V and J genes are TRBV6-1 and TRBJ1-3; D uncertain. CDR1 and CDR2 (germline): MNHNS, SASEGT. V lost 2 bases and J lost 0, with 8 bases in between. The CDR3 loop spans 15 amino acids. The CDR3 spells CASSEYLSSGNTIYF. The CDR3 bases are TGTGCCAGCAGTGAATATCTCAGCTCTGGAAACACCATATATTTT.

This clone was observed once. V and J are TRBV6-5 and TRBJ1-1; unclear D gene. The CDR3 sequence is 15 residues long. V gave up 4 bases and J gave up 5 bases, with 17 bases separating them. The germline V gene encodes CDR1 MNHEY and CDR2 SVGAGI. The CDR3 region is CASSSYDRGGTEAFF. For the CDR3, the DNA is TGTGCCAGCAGTTCCTACGACCGCGGAGGGACTGAAGCTTTCTTT.